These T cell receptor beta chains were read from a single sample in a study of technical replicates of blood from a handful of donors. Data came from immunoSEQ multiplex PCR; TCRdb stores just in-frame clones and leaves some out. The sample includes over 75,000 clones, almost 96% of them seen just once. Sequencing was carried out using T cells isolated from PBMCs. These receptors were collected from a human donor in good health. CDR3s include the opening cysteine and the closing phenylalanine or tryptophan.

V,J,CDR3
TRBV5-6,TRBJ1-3,CASSPSSWSNTIYF
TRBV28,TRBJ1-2,CASSTTGFLGYTF
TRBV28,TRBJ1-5,CASSLGPQPQHF
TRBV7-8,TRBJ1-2,CASSLGPNKGYTF
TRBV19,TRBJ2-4,CASSIVWTGGLAKNIQYF
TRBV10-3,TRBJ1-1,CAISRDSTEAFF
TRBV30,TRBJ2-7,CAWNQGTYEQYF
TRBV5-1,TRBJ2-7,CASSLKGDEQYF
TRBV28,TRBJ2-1,CASSLWEGGNEQFF
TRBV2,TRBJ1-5,CASSGDLDRDQPQHF
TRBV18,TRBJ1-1,CASSRLTGNTEAFF
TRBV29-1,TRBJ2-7,CSVEDRYEQYF
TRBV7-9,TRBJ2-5,CASSSLGSRETQYF
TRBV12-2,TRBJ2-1,CASRCRGCEERSYNEQFF
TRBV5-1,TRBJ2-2,CASRDRNTGELFF
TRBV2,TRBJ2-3,CASRTGGALWTDTQYF
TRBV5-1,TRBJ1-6,CASSLQGHNSPLHF
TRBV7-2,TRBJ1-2,CASSLGPDRANYGYTF
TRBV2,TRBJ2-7,CASSAMGLTYEQYF